The T cell receptor (beta chain) under discussion was sequenced for a study of T cell repertoires in cytomegalovirus infection. About the study: Public TCR beta signatures were indicative of both CMV infection and a matching HLA type. Study-wide results and limits: Ex vivo, HLA-C-restricted CMV-specific TCR beta clonotypes prevailed over the rest of the response. CMV carriers having the relevant HLA were flagged by cumulative public TCR beta family frequency.

The germline CDR1 and CDR2 sequences are SEHNR and FQNEAQ (reference sequence). The CDR3 has 13 amino acids. J lost 8 bases, V lost 5 bases, and 5 bases had no gene match. This clonotype was counted between two and nine times. Its target is unknown. TCRdb processed the reads anew with MiXCR; each CDR3 protein has one entry. The sample lists 200,000 to 250,000 distinct CDR3 sequences, roughly 23% occurring once. The chain combines TRBV7-9 with TRBJ2-1, with 8 bases fitting TRBD1. The sample comprised CD8+ T cells from PBMCs. This receptor was obtained from a human donor in good health (CMV status not recorded). Some clones in this sample may be carry-over from other donors' samples. The CDR3, as DNA: TGTGCCAGCAGCGTGGACAGGGCCGATGAGCAGTTCTTC. Amino acids: CASSVDRADEQFF.